This TCR beta chain appears in the sequencing data of a study of cytomegalovirus exposure and HLA in healthy donors. Study context: When about 400 donors were genotyped, about 86% of them were found to fall in the Caucasian-associated ancestry cluster.

V lost 5 bases, J lost 10 bases, and 5 bases stayed unmatched. The CDR3 totals 13 residues. Germline assignment: CDR1 MNHEY and CDR2 SVGAGI. PCR involved 60 Vbeta and 13 Jbeta primers. Using immunoSEQ multiplex PCR, the repertoire was profiled, and TCRdb retains in-frame clones only, with some absent. Of 70,000 to 100,000 clones in the sample, roughly 70% were seen once. The sample comprised PBMCs. The chain is built from TRBV6-5 and TRBJ1-6; 7 nucleotides align to TRBD1. The sequence was obtained from a man in his fifties in good health and CMV-seronegative. In nucleotides, the CDR3 is TGTGCCAGCAGTGGGACAGTCCACTCACCCCTCCACTTT. It is translated as CASSGTVHSPLHF.